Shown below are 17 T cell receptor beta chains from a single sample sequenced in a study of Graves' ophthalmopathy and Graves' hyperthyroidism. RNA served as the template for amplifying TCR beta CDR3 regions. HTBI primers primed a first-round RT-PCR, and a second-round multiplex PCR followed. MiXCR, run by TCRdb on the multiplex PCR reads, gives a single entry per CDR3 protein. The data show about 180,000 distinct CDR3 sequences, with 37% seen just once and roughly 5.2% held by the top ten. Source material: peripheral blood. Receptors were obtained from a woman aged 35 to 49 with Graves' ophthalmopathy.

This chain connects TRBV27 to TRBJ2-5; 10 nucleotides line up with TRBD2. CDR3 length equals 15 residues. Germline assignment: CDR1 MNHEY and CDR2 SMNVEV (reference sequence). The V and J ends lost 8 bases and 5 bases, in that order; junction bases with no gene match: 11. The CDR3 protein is CASAPLAGIGETQYF. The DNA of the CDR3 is TGTGCCAGCGCTCCACTAGCGGGAATTGGGGAGACCCAGTACTTC.

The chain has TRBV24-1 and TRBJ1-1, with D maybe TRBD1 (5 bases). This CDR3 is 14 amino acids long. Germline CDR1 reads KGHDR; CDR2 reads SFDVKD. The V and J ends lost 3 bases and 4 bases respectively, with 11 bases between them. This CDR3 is CATSDGAGGTEAFF. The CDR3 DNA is TGTGCCACCAGTGATGGGGCCGGAGGCACTGAAGCTTTCTTT.

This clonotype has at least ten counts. The CDR3 spells CASSPGQVYEQYF. In DNA form, the CDR3 reads TGTGCCAGCAGCCCGGGACAGGTCTACGAGCAGTACTTC. The V and J genes are TRBV9 and TRBJ2-7, with 8 bases fitting TRBD1. The germline V gene encodes CDR1 SGDLS and CDR2 YYNGEE. The ends lost 4 bases at V and 3 bases at J; junction bases unmatched: 3. This CDR3 spans 13 amino acids.

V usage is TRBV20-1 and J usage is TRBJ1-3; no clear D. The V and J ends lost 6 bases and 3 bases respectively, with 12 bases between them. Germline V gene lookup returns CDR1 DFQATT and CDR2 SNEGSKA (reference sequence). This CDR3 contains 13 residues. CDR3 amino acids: CSAAAVDGNTIYF. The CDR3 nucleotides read TGCAGTGCAGCCGCGGTTGATGGAAACACCATATATTTT.

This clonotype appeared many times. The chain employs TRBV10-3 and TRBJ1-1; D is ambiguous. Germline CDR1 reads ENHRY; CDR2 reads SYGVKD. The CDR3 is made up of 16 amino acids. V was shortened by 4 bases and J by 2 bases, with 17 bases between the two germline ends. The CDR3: CAISGRVNEANTEAFF. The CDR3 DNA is TGTGCCATCAGTGGCCGGGTAAATGAGGCTAACACTGAAGCTTTCTTT.

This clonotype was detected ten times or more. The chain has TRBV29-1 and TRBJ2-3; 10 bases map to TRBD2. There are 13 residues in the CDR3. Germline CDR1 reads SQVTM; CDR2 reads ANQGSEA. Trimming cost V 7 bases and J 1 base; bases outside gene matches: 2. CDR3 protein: CSGGLAGTDTQYF. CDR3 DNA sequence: TGCAGCGGAGGACTAGCGGGCACAGATACGCAGTATTTT.

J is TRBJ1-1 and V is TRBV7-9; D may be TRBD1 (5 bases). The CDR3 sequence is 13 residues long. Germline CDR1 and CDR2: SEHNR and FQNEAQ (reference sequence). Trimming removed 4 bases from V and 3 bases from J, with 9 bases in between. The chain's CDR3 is CASSSREHTEAFF. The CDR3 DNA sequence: TGTGCCAGCAGCTCCAGGGAACACACTGAAGCTTTCTTT. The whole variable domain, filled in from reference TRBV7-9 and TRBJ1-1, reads DTGVSQNPRHKITKRGQNVTFRCDPISEHNRLYWYRQTLGQGPEFLTYFQNEAQLEKSRLLSDRFSAERPKGSFSTLEIQRTEQGDSAMYLCASSSREHTEAFFGQGTRLTVV.

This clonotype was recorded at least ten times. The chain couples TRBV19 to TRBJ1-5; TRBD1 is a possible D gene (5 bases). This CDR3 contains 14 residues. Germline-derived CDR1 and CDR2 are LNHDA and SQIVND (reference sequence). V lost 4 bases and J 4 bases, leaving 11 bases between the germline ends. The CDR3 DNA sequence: TGTGCCAGTAGTAGGTCCCAGGGAAATCAGCCCCAGCATTTT. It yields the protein CASSRSQGNQPQHF.

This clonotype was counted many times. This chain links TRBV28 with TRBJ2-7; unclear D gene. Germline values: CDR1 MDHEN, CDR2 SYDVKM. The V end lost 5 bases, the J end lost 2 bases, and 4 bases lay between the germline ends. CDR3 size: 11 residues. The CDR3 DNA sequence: TGTGCCAGCAGTAATACCTACGAGCAGTACTTC. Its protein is CASSNTYEQYF.

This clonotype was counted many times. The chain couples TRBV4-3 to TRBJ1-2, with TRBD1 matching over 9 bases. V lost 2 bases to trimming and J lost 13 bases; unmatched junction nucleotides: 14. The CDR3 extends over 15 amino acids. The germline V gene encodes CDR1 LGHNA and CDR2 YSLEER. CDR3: CASSQTPDRGASLTF. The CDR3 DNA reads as TGCGCCAGCAGCCAAACACCGGACAGGGGCGCATCCCTCACCTTC.

In nucleotides, the CDR3 is TGTGCCATCAGCCCCCCCGACAGTTCCCAGAACGCCTACGAGCAGTACTTC. This codes for CAISPPDSSQNAYEQYF. This rearrangement joins TRBV10-3 to TRBJ2-7, with D perhaps matching TRBD1 (5 bases). This CDR3 region has 17 residues. V was shortened by 6 bases and J by 2 bases, with 23 bases between the two germline ends. Per the germline V gene, CDR1 is ENHRY and CDR2 is SYGVKD.

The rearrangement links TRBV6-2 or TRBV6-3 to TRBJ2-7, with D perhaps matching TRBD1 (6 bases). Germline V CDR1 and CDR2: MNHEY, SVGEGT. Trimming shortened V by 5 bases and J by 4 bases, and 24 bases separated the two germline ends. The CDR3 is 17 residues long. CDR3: CASSLRPSWQGKYEQYF. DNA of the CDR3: TGTGCCAGCAGTCTACGACCCTCGTGGCAGGGGAAGTACGAGCAGTACTTC.

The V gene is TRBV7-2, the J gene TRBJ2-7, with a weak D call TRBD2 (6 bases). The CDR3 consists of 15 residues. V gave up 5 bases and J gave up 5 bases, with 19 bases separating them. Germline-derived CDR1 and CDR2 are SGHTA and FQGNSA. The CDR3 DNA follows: TGTGCCAGCAGCCCCGAGGGACTCCGGACCAACGAGCAGTACTTC. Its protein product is CASSPEGLRTNEQYF.

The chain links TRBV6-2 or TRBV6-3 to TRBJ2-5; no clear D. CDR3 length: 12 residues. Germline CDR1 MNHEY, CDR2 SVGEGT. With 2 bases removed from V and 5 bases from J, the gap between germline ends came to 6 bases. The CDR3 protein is CASSYDGETQYF. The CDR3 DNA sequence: TGTGCCAGCAGTTACGATGGGGAGACCCAGTACTTC.

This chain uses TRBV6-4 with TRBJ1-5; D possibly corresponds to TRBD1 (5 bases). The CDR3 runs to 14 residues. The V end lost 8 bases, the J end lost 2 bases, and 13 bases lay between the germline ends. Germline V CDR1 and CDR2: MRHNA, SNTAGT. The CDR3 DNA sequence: TGTGCCAGCGGGGCATCACCCGGCAATCAGCCCCAGCATTTT. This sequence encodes CASGASPGNQPQHF.

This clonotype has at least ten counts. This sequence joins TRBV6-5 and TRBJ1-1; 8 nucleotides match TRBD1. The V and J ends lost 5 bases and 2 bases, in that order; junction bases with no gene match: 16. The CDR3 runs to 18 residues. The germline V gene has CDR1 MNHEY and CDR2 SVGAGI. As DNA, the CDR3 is TGTGCCAGCAGTCCCAACTCTCAGGGGGCGTACATCAACACTGAAGCTTTCTTT. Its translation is CASSPNSQGAYINTEAFF.

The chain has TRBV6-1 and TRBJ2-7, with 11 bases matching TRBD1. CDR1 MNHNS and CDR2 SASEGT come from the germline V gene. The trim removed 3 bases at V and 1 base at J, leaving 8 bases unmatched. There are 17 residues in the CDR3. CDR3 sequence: CASSDAGTGGPSYEQYF. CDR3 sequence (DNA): TGTGCCAGCAGTGATGCCGGGACAGGGGGACCTTCCTACGAGCAGTACTTC.